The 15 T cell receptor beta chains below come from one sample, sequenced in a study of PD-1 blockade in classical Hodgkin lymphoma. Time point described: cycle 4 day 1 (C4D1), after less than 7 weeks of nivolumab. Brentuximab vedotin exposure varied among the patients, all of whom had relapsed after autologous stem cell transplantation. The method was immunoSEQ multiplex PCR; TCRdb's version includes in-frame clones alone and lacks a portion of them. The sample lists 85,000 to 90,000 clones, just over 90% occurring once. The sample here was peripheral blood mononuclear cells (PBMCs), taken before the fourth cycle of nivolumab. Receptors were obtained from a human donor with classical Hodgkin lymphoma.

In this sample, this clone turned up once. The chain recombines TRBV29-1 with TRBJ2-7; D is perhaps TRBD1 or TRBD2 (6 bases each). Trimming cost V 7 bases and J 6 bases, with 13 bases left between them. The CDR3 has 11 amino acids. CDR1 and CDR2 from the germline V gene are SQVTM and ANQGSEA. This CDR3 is CSAARGLEQYF. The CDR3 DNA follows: TGCAGCGCCGCTCGGGGGCTCGAGCAGTACTTC.

CDR3 bases: TGCGCCAGCAGCCAAGGGACTAGGTGGCCCAATGAGCAGTTCTTC. It specifies CASSQGTRWPNEQFF. The chain is built from TRBV4-3 and TRBJ2-1; 7 nucleotides line up with TRBD2. CDR1 LGHNA and CDR2 YSLEER come from the germline V gene. The V segment lost 1 base and the J segment 6 bases; nucleotides outside the gene matches: 6. The length of the CDR3 is 15 residues.

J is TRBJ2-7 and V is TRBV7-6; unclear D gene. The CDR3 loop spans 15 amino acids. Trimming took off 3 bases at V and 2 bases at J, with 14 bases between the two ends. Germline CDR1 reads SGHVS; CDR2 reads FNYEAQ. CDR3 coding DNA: TGTGCCAGCAGCTTTGCTCTCGTCGGGCCCTACGAGCAGTACTTC. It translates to CASSFALVGPYEQYF.

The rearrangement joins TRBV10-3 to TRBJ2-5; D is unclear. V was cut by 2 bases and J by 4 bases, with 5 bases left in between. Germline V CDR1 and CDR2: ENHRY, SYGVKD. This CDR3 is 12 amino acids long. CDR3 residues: CAISEAGETQYF. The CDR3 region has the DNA TGTGCCATCAGTGAGGCCGGAGAGACCCAGTACTTC.

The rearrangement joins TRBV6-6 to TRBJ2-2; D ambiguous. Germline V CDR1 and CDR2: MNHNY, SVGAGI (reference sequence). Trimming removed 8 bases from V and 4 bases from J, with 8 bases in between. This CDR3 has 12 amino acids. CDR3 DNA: TGTGCCAGCCTTGGGATCACCGGGGAGCTGTTTTTT. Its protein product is CASLGITGELFF.

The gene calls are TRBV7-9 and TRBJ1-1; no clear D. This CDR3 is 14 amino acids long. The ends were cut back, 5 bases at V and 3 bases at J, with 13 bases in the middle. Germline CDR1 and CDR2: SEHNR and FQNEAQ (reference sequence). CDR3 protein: CASSPDLGYTEAFF. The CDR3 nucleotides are TGTGCCAGCAGCCCCGACTTGGGTTACACTGAAGCTTTCTTT.

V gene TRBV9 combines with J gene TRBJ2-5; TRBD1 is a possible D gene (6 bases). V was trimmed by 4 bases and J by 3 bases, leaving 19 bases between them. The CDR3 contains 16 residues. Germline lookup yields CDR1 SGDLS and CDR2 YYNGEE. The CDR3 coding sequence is TGTGCCAGCAGCCCCATCAAGAACACAGGGAAAGAGACCCAGTACTTC. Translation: CASSPIKNTGKETQYF.

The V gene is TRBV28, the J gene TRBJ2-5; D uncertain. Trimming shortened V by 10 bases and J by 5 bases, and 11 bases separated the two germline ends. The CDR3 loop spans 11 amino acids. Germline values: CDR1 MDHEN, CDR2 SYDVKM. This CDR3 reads CATGIPETQYF. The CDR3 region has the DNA TGTGCCACTGGAATCCCGGAGACCCAGTACTTC.

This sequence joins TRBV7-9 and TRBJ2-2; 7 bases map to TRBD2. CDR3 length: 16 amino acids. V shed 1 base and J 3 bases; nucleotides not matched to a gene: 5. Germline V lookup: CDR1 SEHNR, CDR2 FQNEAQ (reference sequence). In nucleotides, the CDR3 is TGTGCCAGCAGCTTAGGGGGAGGGCGCGACACCGGGGAGCTGTTTTTT. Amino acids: CASSLGGGRDTGELFF.

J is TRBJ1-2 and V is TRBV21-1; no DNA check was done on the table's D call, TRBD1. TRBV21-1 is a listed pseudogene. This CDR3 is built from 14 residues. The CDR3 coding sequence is TGTGCCAGTACCGCATTACAGGCCATCTATGGCTACACCTTC. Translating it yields CASTALQAIYGYTF.

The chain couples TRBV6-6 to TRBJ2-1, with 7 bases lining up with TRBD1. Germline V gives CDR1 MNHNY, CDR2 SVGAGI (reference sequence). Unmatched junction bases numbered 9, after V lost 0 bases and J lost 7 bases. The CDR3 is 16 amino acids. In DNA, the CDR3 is TGTGCCAGCAGTTACTCCGACAGGGCGGGCTATAATGAGCAGTTCTTC. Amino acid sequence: CASSYSDRAGYNEQFF.

CDR3 in DNA: TGTGCCAGCAGGGTAGCGGGGGACAACTACGAGCAGTACTTC. It specifies CASRVAGDNYEQYF. This rearrangement joins TRBV7-8 to TRBJ2-7; 9 bases line up with TRBD2. CDR1 SGHVS and CDR2 FQNEAQ come from the germline V gene. V was pared by 6 bases and J by 3 bases, with 6 bases of the junction left unmatched. The CDR3 loop spans 14 amino acids.

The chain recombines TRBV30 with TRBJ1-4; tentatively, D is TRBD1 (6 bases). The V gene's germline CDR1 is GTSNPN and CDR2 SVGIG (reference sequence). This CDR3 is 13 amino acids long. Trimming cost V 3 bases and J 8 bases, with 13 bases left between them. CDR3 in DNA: TGTGCCTGGAGATCCAGTGGGACAGAAAAACTGTTTTTT. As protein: CAWRSSGTEKLFF.

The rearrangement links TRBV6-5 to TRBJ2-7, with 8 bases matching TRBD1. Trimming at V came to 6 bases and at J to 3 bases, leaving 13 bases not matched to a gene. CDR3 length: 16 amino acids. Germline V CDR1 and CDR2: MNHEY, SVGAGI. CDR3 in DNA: TGTGCCAGCAGGTACACCGGGACAGGAGCTATCTACGAGCAGTACTTC. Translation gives CASRYTGTGAIYEQYF.

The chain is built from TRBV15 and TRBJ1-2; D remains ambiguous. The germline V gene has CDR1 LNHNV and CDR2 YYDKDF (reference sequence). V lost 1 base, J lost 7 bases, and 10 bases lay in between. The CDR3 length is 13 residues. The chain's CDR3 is CATSRGPLGGYTF. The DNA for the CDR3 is TGTGCCACCAGCAGAGGCCCCCTAGGTGGCTACACCTTC.